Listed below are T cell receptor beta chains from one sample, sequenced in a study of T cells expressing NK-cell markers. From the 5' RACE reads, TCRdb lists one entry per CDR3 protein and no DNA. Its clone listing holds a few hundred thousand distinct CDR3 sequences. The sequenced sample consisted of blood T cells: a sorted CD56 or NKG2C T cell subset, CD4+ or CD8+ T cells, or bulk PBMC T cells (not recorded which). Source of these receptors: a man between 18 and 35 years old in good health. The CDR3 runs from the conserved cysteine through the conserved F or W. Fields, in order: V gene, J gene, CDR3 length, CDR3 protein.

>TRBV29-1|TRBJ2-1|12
CSVEELRDEQFF
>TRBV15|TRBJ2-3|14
CATSRHTSTDTQYF
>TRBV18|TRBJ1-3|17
CASSPLRDRNWINTIYF
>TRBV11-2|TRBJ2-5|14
CASSQRGRGETQYF
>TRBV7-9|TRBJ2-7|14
CASATASGSYEQYF
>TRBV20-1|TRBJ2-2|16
CSARDWKREGSGELFF
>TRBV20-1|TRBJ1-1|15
CSARSTGVGRTEAFF
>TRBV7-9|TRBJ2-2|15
CASIGSMTETGELFF
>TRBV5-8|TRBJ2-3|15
CASSLTGTFTDTQYF
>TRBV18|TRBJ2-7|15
CASSPGTGANYEQYF
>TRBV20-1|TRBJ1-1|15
CSASADLSPGTEAFF
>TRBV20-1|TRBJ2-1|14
CSAMGTSGSNEQFF
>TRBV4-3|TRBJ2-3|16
CASSHGTSGSSDTQYF
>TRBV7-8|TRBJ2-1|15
CASSSRLAARNEQFF
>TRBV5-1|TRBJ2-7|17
CASSSQALTGGSHEQYF
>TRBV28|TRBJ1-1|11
CASGRKPWAFF
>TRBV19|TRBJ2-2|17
CASRRDRGPVNTGELFF